This T cell receptor beta chain was captured in a study of T cell responses to AZD1222 COVID-19 vaccine. Points from the study as a whole: Donors were largely white British and mainly female; clonal diversity was possibly underestimated. Targeting of unmutated variant regions was reportedly seen in nearly half of spike-specific TCRs. The peak T cell response came first, and repertoires were sampled only after it.

Measured with immunoSEQ multiplex PCR; TCRdb has only the in-frame clones, and not every one. The sample includes 99,000 or so clones, roughly 90% of them seen just once. This CDR3 is 16 amino acids long. Germline V CDR1 and CDR2: LGHNA, YNFKEQ. The junction had 4 bases not matched to a gene; V was cut back by 0 bases and J by 4 bases. Worth noting for this clone: What it binds is unknown.

The sequences come from peripheral blood, collected on day 0 of AZD1222 vaccination. This TCR was recovered from an adult in good health. This chain links TRBV4-2 with TRBJ2-1; 9 bases are a match to TRBD2. Written as DNA, the CDR3 is TGTGCCAGCAGCCAAGATTCTAGCGGGACGTACAATGAGCAGTTCTTC. Encoded protein: CASSQDSSGTYNEQFF.